Detailed here is one TCR beta chain. Its matching antigen is unknown. Construction of the TCRbeta library involved unique molecular identifiers. One entry per CDR3 protein results from TCRdb running MiXCR on the PCR reads. The sample has about 440,000 distinct CDR3 sequences, around two fifths seen once. This sample was taken from a study of T-cell reconstitution after alpha-beta-depleted transplantation in children. The CDR3 sequence is 15 residues long. The study, taken as a whole, reports: By about two months after transplant, alpha-beta T cells reportedly arose from several hundred graft clones that had expanded. At day 60, the high TCRbeta diversity found in some patients originated from recipient T cells and thymic progenitors that had survived. T-cell numbers and diversity one year post-transplant derived largely from freshly generated T cells.

The chain has TRBV21-1 and TRBJ2-7; the DNA was not used to check the table's D call, TRBD2. TRBV21-1 is a pseudogene. Specimen: PBMCs, collected before TCRalphabeta/CD19-depleted stem cell transplant. The sequence was obtained from a girl aged 2-10 years with aplastic anemia, due to receive a stem cell transplant. The CDR3 is CASEKGECGTYEQYF. DNA for the CDR3: TGTGCCAGCGAAAAGGGGGAGTGCGGTACCTACGAGCAGTACTTC.